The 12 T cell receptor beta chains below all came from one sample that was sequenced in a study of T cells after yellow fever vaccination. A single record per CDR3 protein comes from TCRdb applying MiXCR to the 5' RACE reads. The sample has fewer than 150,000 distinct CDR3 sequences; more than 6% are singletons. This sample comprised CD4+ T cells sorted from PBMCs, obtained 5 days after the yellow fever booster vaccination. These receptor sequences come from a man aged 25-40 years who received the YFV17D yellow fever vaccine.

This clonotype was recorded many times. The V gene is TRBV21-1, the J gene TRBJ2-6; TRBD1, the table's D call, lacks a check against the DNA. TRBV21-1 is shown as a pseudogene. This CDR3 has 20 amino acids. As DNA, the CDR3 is TGTGCCAGCAGCAGAGAGTTTACCGGGACAGCTCGCTCTGGGGCCAACGTCCTGACTTTC. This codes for CASSREFTGTARSGANVLTF.

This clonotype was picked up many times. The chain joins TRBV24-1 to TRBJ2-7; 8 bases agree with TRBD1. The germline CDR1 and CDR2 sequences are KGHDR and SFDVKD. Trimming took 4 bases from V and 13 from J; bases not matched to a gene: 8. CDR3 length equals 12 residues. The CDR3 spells CATSDLGTGFYF. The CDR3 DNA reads TGTGCCACCAGTGACCTGGGGACAGGTTTCTACTTC.

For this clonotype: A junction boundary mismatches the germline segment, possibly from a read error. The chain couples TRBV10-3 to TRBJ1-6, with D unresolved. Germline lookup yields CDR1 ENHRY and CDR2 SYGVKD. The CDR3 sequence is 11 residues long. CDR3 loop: CAISDNSPLHF. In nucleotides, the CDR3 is TGTGCCATCTCCGATAATTCACCCCTCCACTTT.

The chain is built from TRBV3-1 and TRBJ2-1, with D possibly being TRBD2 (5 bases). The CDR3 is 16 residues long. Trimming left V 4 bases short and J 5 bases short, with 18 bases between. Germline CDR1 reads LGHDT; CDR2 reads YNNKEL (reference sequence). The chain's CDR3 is CASSPDYPSPDNEQFF. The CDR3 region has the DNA TGTGCCAGCAGCCCTGACTACCCATCCCCGGACAATGAGCAGTTCTTC.

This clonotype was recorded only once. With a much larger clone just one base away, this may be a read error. CDR3 nucleotides: TGTGCCATCAGCCCCCTGAGCGGGATCTTAGCCGGGGCCAACGTCCTGACTTTC. Translating it yields CAISPLSGILAGANVLTF. This chain uses TRBV2 with TRBJ2-6; 7 bases fit TRBD2. Trimming took 10 bases from V and 4 from J; bases not matched to a gene: 19. CDR3 length equals 18 residues. Germline lookup yields CDR1 SNHLY and CDR2 FYNNEI.

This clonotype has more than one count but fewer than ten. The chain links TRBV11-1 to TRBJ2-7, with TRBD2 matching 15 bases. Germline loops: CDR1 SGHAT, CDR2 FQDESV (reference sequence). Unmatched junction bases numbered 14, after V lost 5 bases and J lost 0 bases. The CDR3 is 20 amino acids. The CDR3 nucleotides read TGTGCCAGCAGCCCCCCGATGGGACTAGCGGGAGGCACAAGCTCCTACGAGCAGTACTTC. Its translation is CASSPPMGLAGGTSSYEQYF.

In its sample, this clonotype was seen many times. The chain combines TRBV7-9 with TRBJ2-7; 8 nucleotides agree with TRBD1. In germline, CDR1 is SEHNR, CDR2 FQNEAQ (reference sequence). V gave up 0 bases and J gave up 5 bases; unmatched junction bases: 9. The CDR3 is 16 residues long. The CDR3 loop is CASSLALGTGTHEQYF. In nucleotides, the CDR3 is TGTGCCAGCAGCTTAGCTCTCGGGACAGGTACTCACGAGCAGTACTTC.

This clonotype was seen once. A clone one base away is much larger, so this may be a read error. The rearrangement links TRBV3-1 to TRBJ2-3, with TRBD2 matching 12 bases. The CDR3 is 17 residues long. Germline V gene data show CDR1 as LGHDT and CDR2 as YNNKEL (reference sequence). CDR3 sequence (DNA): TGTGCCAGCAGCCTCCACCGGACTAGCGGGATGGCAGAGACGCAGTATTTT. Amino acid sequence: CASSLHRTSGMAETQYF.

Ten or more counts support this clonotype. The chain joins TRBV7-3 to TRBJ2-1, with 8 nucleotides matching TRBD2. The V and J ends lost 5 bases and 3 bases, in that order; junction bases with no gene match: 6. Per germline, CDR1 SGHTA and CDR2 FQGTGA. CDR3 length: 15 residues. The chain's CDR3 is CASSPSGTSYNEQFF. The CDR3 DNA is TGTGCCAGCAGCCCCTCGGGGACTAGCTACAATGAGCAGTTCTTC. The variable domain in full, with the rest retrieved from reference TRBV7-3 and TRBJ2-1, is GAGVSQTPSNKVTEKGKYVELRCDPISGHTALYWYRQSLGQGPEFLIYFQGTGAADDSGLPNDRFFAVRPEGSVSTLKIQRTERGDSAVYLCASSPSGTSYNEQFFGPGTRLTVL.

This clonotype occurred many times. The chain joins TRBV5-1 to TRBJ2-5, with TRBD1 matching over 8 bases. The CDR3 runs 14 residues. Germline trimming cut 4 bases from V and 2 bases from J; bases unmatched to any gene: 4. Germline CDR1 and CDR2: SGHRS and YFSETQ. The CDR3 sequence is CASSPDRGQETQYF. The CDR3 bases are TGCGCCAGCAGCCCCGACAGGGGACAAGAGACCCAGTACTTC.

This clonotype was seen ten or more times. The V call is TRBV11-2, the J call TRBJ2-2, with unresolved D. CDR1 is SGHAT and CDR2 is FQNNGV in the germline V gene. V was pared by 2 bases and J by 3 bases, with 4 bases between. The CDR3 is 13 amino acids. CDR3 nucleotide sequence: TGTGCCAGCAGCTTAAGTGACACCGGGGAGCTGTTTTTT. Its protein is CASSLSDTGELFF.

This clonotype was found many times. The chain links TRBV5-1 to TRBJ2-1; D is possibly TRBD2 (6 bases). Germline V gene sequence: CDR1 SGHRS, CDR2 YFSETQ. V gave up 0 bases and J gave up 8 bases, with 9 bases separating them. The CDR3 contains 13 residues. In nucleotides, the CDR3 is TGCGCCAGCAGCTTGGAACTAGCCGATGAGCAGTTCTTC. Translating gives CASSLELADEQFF.